The 18 T cell receptor beta chains given below trace back to one sample, sequenced in a study of cytomegalovirus exposure and HLA in healthy donors. The PCR had 60 Vbeta and 13 Jbeta primers. The table came from immunoSEQ multiplex PCR; TCRdb's copy has only in-frame clones and leaves some out. The repertoire has some 160,000 clones, roughly 80% of them found once; the top ten carry 1.3%. Material: PBMCs. These TCRs come from a man aged 50-60 years in good health and CMV-seropositive.

The chain recombines TRBV27 with TRBJ1-2, with TRBD1 as a possible D gene (5 bases). Trimming removed 4 bases at V and 1 base at J, with 10 bases between. CDR3 length: 14 residues. The germline gives CDR1 MNHEY, CDR2 SMNVEV (reference sequence). The CDR3 here is CASSWDSSNYGYTF. The CDR3 coding sequence is TGTGCCAGCAGTTGGGACTCTAGTAACTATGGCTACACCTTC.

The chain combines TRBV28 with TRBJ2-4; possible D gene TRBD1, 5 bases. CDR3 length: 14 residues. Per germline, CDR1 MDHEN and CDR2 SYDVKM. V was pared by 4 bases and J by 6 bases, with 13 bases between. The CDR3 nucleotides are TGTGCCAGCAGTTACCTCAGGGTGGTAAACATTCAGTACTTC. Residues: CASSYLRVVNIQYF. Together with reference TRBV28 and TRBJ2-4, the CDR3 gives the full variable domain: DVKVTQSSRYLVKRTGEKVFLECVQDMDHENMFWYRQDPGLGLRLIYFSYDVKMKEKGDIPEGYSVSREKKERFSLILESASTNQTSMYLCASSYLRVVNIQYFGAGTRLSVL.

This clone was seen only a few times. The V gene is TRBV2, the J gene TRBJ1-5; D might be TRBD1 (5 bases). CDR3 size: 15 residues. CDR1 is SNHLY, CDR2 FYNNEI, per germline. V lost 2 bases to trimming and J lost 1 base, with 9 bases between them. Here the CDR3 DNA reads TGTGCCAGCAGTGAACAAGGGGCGAGCAATCAGCCCCAGCATTTT. Its translation: CASSEQGASNQPQHF.

The rearrangement links TRBV11-2 to TRBJ2-2; 9 bases line up with TRBD1. V lost 4 bases to trimming and J lost 6 bases; unmatched junction nucleotides: 6. CDR3 size: 15 residues. Germline loops: CDR1 SGHAT, CDR2 FQNNGV. The DNA for the CDR3 is TGTGCCAGCAGCTCCGGGACAGGGTCCCCCGGGGAGCTGTTTTTT. This sequence encodes CASSSGTGSPGELFF.

This clone has a handful of counts. V gene TRBV30 combines with J gene TRBJ1-4, with TRBD1 matching over 7 bases. V was pared by 4 bases and J by 8 bases, with 10 bases of the junction left unmatched. Looked up from germline, CDR1 is GTSNPN and CDR2 is SVGIG (reference sequence). This CDR3 has 14 residues. The DNA of the CDR3 is TGTGCCTGGACTAGACAGGGAACTCGAGAAAAACTGTTTTTT. Translation gives CAWTRQGTREKLFF.

This chain links TRBV28 with TRBJ2-5; 7 positions match TRBD2. V shed 3 bases, J shed 7 bases, and the junction held 11 bases outside the gene matches. Per the germline V gene, CDR1 is MDHEN and CDR2 is SYDVKM. The CDR3 contains 15 residues. The CDR3 nucleotides are TGTGCCAGCAGTTTTCCCGTTAGGCCGGGGGGGACCCAGTACTTC. Its translation: CASSFPVRPGGTQYF.

CDR3 protein: CASSVAAGGYGYTF. The CDR3 nucleotides read TGTGCCAGCAGCGTAGCAGCAGGGGGGTACGGCTACACCTTC. The rearrangement links TRBV9 to TRBJ1-2, with TRBD1 matching over 7 bases. In germline, CDR1 is SGDLS, CDR2 YYNGEE. V was clipped by 0 bases and J by 8 bases; unmatched bases: 7. CDR3 length: 14 amino acids.

DNA for the CDR3: TGTGCCAGCAGCTTAGACGCAGGGGCTGGCTATGGCTACACCTTC. It yields the protein CASSLDAGAGYGYTF. The V gene is TRBV11-2, the J gene TRBJ1-2; TRBD1 might be the D (6 bases). This CDR3 comprises 15 residues. Between the trimmed V and J ends, which lost 0 bases and 4 bases, there was a span of 12 bases. Germline-derived CDR1 and CDR2 are SGHAT and FQNNGV.

The rearrangement joins TRBV7-8 to TRBJ2-2, with 9 positions matching TRBD1. Germline CDR1 is SGHVS and CDR2 is FQNEAQ. The CDR3 has 15 amino acids. V lost 2 bases, J lost 4 bases, and 2 bases stayed unmatched. The CDR3 DNA follows: TGTGCCAGCAGCTTAAACAGGGGGCCCACCGGGGAGCTGTTTTTT. Translation gives CASSLNRGPTGELFF.

The V and J genes are TRBV4-2 and TRBJ1-1; no clear D gene. The germline V and J ends were trimmed by 4 bases and 4 bases, with 10 bases remaining between them. The CDR3 is made up of 13 amino acids. Looked up from germline, CDR1 is LGHNA and CDR2 is YNFKEQ. The CDR3 coding sequence is TGTGCCAGCAGCCCCCCGGCGGGCACTGAAGCTTTCTTT. It yields the protein CASSPPAGTEAFF.

V usage is TRBV28 and J usage is TRBJ2-5, with 7 positions matching TRBD1. This CDR3 region has 14 residues. V was pared by 5 bases and J by 5 bases, with 8 bases of the junction left unmatched. Germline lookup yields CDR1 MDHEN and CDR2 SYDVKM. The CDR3 sequence: CASSPSGGSETQYF. In nucleotides, the CDR3 is TGTGCCAGCAGTCCCTCAGGGGGAAGCGAGACCCAGTACTTC.

The chain links TRBV5-5 to TRBJ1-5; TRBD1 matches at 8 bases. CDR1 is SGHKS, CDR2 YYEKEE, per germline (reference sequence). Losses at the gene ends were 6 bases for V and 7 bases for J; bases not matched to a gene: 6. This CDR3 is built from 13 residues. Here the CDR3 reads CASTFDRGQPQHF. In DNA, the CDR3 is TGTGCCAGCACCTTCGACAGGGGACAGCCCCAGCATTTT.

The chain carries TRBV11-2 and TRBJ2-7; D gene ambiguous. The V end lost 3 bases, the J end lost 3 bases, and 6 bases lay between the germline ends. Per germline, CDR1 SGHAT and CDR2 FQNNGV. The CDR3 is 12 amino acids. The CDR3 region has the DNA TGTGCCAGCAGCTTCGCGGACTACGAGCAGTACTTC. It specifies CASSFADYEQYF. The entire variable domain, with the rest obtained from reference TRBV11-2 and TRBJ2-7, is as follows: EAGVAQSPRYKIIEKRQSVAFWCNPISGHATLYWYQQILGQGPKLLIQFQNNGVVDDSQLPKDRFSAERLKGVDSTLKIQPAKLEDSAVYLCASSFADYEQYFGPGTRLTVT.

The rearrangement links TRBV18 to TRBJ2-1, with 7 bases identical to TRBD2. The CDR3 covers 12 residues. Germline V gene data show CDR1 as KGHSH and CDR2 as LQKENI. J lost 9 bases, V lost 6 bases, and 5 bases had no gene match. Here the CDR3 reads CASSPLAAEQFF. Written as DNA, the CDR3 is TGTGCCAGCTCCCCCCTAGCGGCTGAGCAGTTCTTC.

The genes are TRBV5-4 and TRBJ2-7; D remains ambiguous. Germline V gene data show CDR1 as SGHNT and CDR2 as YYREEE (reference sequence). V gave up 0 bases and J gave up 5 bases, with 3 bases separating them. This CDR3 contains 11 residues. This CDR3 reads CASSLGDEQYF. The CDR3 bases are TGTGCCAGCAGCTTGGGCGACGAGCAGTACTTC.

This clone was seen only a few times. The rearrangement joins TRBV9 to TRBJ2-1; weak D call: TRBD1 (6 bases). Trimming removed 4 bases at V and 10 bases at J, with 15 bases between. The V gene's germline CDR1 is SGDLS and CDR2 YYNGEE. The CDR3 length is 13 residues. The CDR3 here is CASSSPGQFEQFF. The CDR3 DNA is TGTGCCAGCAGCTCTCCAGGACAGTTCGAGCAGTTCTTC.

The chain is built from TRBV9 and TRBJ2-2; D is possibly TRBD2 (5 bases). The CDR3 totals 12 residues. The germline V gene encodes CDR1 SGDLS and CDR2 YYNGEE. The V gene lost 5 bases and the J gene lost 7 bases, with 9 bases spanning the gap. CDR3 bases: TGTGCCAGCAGACTGGCGGGCGGGGAGCTGTTTTTT. It specifies CASRLAGGELFF.

V usage is TRBV9 and J usage is TRBJ2-5, with 8 bases fitting TRBD2. This CDR3 is 15 amino acids long. V shed 0 bases and J 5 bases; nucleotides not matched to a gene: 6. Per the germline V gene, CDR1 is SGDLS and CDR2 is YYNGEE. CDR3: CASSVAGGPGETQYF. The CDR3 DNA sequence: TGTGCCAGCAGCGTAGCGGGAGGGCCTGGTGAGACCCAGTACTTC.